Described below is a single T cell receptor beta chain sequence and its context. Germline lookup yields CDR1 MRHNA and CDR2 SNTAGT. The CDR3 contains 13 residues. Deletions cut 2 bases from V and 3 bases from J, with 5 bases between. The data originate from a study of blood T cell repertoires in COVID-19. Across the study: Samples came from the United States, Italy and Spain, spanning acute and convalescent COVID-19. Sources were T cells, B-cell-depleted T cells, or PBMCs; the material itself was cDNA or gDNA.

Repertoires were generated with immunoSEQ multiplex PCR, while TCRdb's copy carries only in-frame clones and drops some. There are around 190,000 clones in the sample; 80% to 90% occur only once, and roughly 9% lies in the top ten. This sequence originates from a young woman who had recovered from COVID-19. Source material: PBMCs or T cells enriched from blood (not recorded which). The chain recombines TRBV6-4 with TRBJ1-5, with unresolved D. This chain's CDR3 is CASSDSPNQPQHF. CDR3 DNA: TGTGCCAGCAGTGACAGCCCCAATCAGCCCCAGCATTTT.